The 6 T cell receptor beta chains below come from one sample, sequenced in a study of CD8 T cells in Susac syndrome. The RNA, roughly 0.5 to 1 ug, was put through reverse transcription using random hexamers. Via MiXCR, TCRdb re-called the immunoSEQ multiplex PCR reads, giving one row per CDR3 protein. This sample carries 110,000 or so distinct CDR3 sequences, around 95% of them seen once, and the ten largest clones take about 0.095%. The sample was CD4+ T cells from PBMCs. The receptor source for this set is a human donor in good health.

This clonotype was recorded once. V gene TRBV28 combines with J gene TRBJ1-2; D may be TRBD1 (6 bases). There are 18 residues in the CDR3. CDR1 and CDR2 (germline): MDHEN, SYDVKM. With 4 bases removed from V and 4 bases from J, the gap between germline ends came to 25 bases. The CDR3 sequence is CASSYSGHRPQRGYGYTF. The CDR3 DNA follows: TGTGCCAGCAGTTACTCGGGACACCGCCCCCAAAGGGGCTATGGCTACACCTTC.

This chain joins TRBV15 and TRBJ2-6; TRBD1 might be the D (6 bases). V lost 2 bases, J lost 2 bases, and 13 bases lay in between. The length of the CDR3 is 17 residues. CDR1 is LNHNV, CDR2 YYDKDF, per germline (reference sequence). Written as DNA, the CDR3 is TGTGCCACCAGCAGAAGGACAGACAATACTGGGGCCAACGTCCTGACTTTC. Its translation: CATSRRTDNTGANVLTF.

For the CDR3, the DNA is TGTGCCAGCAGCTTGCGGCCGGGGTACACCGGGGAGCTGTTTTTT. It translates to CASSLRPGYTGELFF. The chain couples TRBV5-6 to TRBJ2-2; possibly TRBD2 for D (5 bases). The length of the CDR3 is 15 residues. V lost 1 base to trimming and J lost 3 bases, with 10 bases between them. The germline gives CDR1 SGHDT, CDR2 YYEEEE.

The rearrangement joins TRBV18 to TRBJ1-3, with D uncertain. The CDR3 loop spans 19 amino acids. Germline V CDR1 and CDR2: KGHSH, LQKENI. V was trimmed by 0 bases and J by 0 bases, leaving 18 bases between them. CDR3 in amino acids: CASSPPVYSGRNSGNTIYF. The CDR3 coding sequence is TGTGCCAGCTCACCACCGGTGTATTCGGGCAGAAACTCTGGAAACACCATATATTTT.

The chain links TRBV20-1 to TRBJ1-6, with 10 bases that match TRBD1. This CDR3 has 15 residues. Losses at the gene ends were 5 bases for V and 2 bases for J; bases not matched to a gene: 3. Germline V gives CDR1 DFQATT, CDR2 SNEGSKA (reference sequence). CDR3 loop: CSAQTGGAYNSPLHF. DNA for the CDR3: TGCAGTGCTCAGACAGGGGGCGCCTATAATTCACCCCTCCACTTT.

V and J are TRBV29-1 and TRBJ2-2; D remains ambiguous. The CDR3 contains 12 residues. Trimming took off 2 bases at V and 6 bases at J, with 7 bases between the two ends. Germline V lookup: CDR1 SQVTM, CDR2 ANQGSEA. The CDR3 DNA is TGCAGCGTTGAAATTCATCCCGGGGAGCTGTTTTTT. It is translated as CSVEIHPGELFF.